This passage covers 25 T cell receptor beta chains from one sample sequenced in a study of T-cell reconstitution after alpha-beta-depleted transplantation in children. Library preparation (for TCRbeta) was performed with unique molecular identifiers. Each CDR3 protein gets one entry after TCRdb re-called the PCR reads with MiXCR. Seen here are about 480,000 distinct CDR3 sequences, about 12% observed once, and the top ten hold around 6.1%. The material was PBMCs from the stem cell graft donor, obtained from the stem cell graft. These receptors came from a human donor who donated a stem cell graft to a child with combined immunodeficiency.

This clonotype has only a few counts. CDR3 nucleotide sequence: TGTGCCAGCAGCTTAAGCGGGGGGGCCGGGACCGGGGAGCTGTTTTTT. Its protein is CASSLSGGAGTGELFF. J is TRBJ2-2 and V is TRBV7-2; 10 bases map to TRBD2. V dropped 2 bases and J dropped 5; count of bases not matched to a gene: 5. CDR1 is SGHTA, CDR2 FQGNSA, per germline. The CDR3 is 16 amino acids.

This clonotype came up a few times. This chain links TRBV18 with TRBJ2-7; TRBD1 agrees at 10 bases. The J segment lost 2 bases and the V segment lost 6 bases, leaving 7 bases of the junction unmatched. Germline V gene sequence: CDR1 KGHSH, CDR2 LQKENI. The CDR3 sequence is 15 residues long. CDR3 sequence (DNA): TGTGCCAGCTCGCCCGGACAGGGGGATACCTACGAGCAGTACTTC. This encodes CASSPGQGDTYEQYF.

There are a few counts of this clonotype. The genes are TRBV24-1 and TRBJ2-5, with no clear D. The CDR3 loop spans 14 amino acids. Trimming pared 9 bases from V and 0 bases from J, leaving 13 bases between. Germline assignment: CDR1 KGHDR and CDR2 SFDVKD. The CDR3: CATGEGRNQETQYF. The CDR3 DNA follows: TGTGCCACCGGAGAAGGGCGTAACCAAGAGACCCAGTACTTC.

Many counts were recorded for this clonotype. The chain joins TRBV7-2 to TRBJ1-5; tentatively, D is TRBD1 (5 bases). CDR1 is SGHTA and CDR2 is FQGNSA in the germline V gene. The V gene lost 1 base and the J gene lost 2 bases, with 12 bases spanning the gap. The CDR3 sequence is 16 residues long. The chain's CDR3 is CASSLVGQGGNQPQHF. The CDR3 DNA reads TGTGCCAGCAGCTTAGTGGGGCAGGGTGGCAATCAGCCCCAGCATTTT.

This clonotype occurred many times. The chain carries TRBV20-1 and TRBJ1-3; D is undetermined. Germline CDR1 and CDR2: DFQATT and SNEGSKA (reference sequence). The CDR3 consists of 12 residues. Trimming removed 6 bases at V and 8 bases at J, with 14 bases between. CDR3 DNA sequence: TGCAGTGCGCCGGACTCAGGCGACACCATATATTTT. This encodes CSAPDSGDTIYF.

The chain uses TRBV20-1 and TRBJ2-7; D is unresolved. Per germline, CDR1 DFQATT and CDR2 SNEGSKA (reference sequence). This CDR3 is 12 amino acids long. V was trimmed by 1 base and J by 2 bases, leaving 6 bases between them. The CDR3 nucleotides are TGCAGTGCTAGAGGGCTAACCTACGAGCAGTACTTC. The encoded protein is CSARGLTYEQYF.

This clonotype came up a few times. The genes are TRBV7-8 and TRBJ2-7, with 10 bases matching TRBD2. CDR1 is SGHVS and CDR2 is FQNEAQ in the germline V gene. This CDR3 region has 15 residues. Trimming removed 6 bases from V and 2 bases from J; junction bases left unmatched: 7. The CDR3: CASRLSGRGTYEQYF. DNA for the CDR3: TGTGCCAGCAGATTGAGCGGGAGGGGAACCTACGAGCAGTACTTC.

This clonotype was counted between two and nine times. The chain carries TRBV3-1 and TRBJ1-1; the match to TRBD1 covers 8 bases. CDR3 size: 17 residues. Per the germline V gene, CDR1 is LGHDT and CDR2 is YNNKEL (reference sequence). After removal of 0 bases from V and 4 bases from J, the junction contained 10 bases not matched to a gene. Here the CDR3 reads CASSQDRDRGRSTEAFF. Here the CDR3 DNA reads TGTGCCAGCAGCCAAGATCGAGACAGGGGAAGGAGCACTGAAGCTTTCTTT.

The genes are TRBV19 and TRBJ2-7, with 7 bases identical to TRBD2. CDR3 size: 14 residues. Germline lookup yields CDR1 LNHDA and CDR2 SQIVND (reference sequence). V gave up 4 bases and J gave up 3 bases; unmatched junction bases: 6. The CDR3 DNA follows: TGTGCCAGTAGTACAGCGGGAAAAGTCTACGAGCAGTACTTC. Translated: CASSTAGKVYEQYF.

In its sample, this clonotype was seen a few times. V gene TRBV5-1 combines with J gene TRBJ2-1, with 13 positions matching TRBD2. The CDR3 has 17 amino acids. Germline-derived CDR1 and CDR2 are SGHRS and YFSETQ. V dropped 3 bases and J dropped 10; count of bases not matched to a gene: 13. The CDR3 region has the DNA TGCGCCAGCAGCTCCTCGACTAGCGGGGGGCTTTGGCTCGAGCAGTTCTTC. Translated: CASSSSTSGGLWLEQFF.

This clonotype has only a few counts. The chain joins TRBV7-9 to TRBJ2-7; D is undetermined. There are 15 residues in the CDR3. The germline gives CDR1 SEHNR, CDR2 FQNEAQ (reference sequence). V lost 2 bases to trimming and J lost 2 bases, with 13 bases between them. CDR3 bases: TGTGCCAGCAGCTTAAGAGCCTTCCGCCCCTACGAGCAGTACTTC. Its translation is CASSLRAFRPYEQYF. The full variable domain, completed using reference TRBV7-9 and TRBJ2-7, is DTGVSQNPRHKITKRGQNVTFRCDPISEHNRLYWYRQTLGQGPEFLTYFQNEAQLEKSRLLSDRFSAERPKGSFSTLEIQRTEQGDSAMYLCASSLRAFRPYEQYFGPGTRLTVT.

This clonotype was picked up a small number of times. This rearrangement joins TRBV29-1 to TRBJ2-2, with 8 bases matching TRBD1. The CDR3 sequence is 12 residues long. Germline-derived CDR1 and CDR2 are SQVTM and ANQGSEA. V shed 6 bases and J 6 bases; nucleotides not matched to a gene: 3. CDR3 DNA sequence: TGCAGCGTCTGGACAGGGTCCGGGGAGCTGTTTTTT. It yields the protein CSVWTGSGELFF.

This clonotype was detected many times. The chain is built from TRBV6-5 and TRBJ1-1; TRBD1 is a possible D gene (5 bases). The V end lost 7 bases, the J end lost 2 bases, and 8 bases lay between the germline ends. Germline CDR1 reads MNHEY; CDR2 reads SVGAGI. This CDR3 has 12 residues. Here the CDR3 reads CASTGPNTEAFF. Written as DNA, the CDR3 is TGTGCCAGCACAGGGCCAAACACTGAAGCTTTCTTT.

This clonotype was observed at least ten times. DNA for the CDR3: TGCAGCACCCGACAGGGCCCTACGACGAACACTGAAGCTTTCTTT. Protein: CSTRQGPTTNTEAFF. This chain links TRBV29-1 with TRBJ1-1; 7 bases are a match to TRBD1. Germline trimming cut 8 bases from V and 1 base from J; bases unmatched to any gene: 13. Looked up from germline, CDR1 is SQVTM and CDR2 is ANQGSEA. CDR3 size: 15 residues.

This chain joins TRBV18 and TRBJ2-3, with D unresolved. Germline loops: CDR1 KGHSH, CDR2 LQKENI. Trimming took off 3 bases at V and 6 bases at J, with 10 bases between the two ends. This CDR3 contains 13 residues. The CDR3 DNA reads TGTGCCAGCTCACCGGTCCCTGGGGATACGCAGTATTTT. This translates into CASSPVPGDTQYF.

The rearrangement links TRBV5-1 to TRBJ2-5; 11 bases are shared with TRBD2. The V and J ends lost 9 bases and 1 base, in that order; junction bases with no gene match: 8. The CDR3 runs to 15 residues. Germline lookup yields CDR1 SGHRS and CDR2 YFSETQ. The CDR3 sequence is CATGGTSGVQETQYF. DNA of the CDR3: TGCGCCACCGGAGGGACTAGCGGCGTCCAAGAGACCCAGTACTTC.

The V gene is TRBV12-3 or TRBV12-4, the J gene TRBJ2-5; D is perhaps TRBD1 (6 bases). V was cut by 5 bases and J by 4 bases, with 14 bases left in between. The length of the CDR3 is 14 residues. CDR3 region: CASSTGYPRETQYF. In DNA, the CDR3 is TGTGCCAGCAGTACAGGGTACCCCCGAGAGACCCAGTACTTC.

CDR3: CASSLGTGGRNEQFF. The CDR3 DNA follows: TGTGCCAGTAGCCTCGGGACAGGGGGCAGGAATGAGCAGTTCTTC. The rearrangement links TRBV19 to TRBJ2-1, with 12 positions matching TRBD1. Germline V gene lookup returns CDR1 LNHDA and CDR2 SQIVND (reference sequence). This CDR3 has 15 amino acids. The J segment lost 7 bases and the V segment lost 6 bases, leaving 7 bases of the junction unmatched.

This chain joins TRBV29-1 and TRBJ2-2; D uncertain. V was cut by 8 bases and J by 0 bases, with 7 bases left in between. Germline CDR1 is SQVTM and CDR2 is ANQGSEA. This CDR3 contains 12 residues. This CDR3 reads CSIRSNTGELFF. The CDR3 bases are TGCAGCATTCGTTCGAACACCGGGGAGCTGTTTTTT.

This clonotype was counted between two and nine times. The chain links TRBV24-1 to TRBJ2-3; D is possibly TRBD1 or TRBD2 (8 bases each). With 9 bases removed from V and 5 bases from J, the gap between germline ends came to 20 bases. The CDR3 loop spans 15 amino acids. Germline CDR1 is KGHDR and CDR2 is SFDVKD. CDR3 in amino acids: CATSWSSGTGDTQYF. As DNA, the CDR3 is TGTGCCACCTCCTGGAGTAGCGGGACAGGAGATACGCAGTATTTT.

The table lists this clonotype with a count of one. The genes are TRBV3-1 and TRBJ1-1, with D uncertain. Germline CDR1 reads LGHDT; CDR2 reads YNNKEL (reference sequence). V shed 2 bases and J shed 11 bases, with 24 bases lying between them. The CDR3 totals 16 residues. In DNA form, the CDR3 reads TGTGCCAGCAGCCAAAGTCCCACTTGGGTTTTAGTTGACGCTTTCTTT. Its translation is CASSQSPTWVLVDAFF.

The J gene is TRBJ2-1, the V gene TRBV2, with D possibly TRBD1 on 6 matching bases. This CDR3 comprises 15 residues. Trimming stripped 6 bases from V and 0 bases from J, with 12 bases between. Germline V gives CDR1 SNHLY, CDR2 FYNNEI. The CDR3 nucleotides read TGTGCCAGCAGAAGACAGGAGAGCTCCTACAATGAGCAGTTCTTC. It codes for CASRRQESSYNEQFF.

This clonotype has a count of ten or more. Written as DNA, the CDR3 is TGCGCCAGCAGCTTGGAAGGGGTCTACGAGCAGTACTTC. Protein sequence: CASSLEGVYEQYF. The chain joins TRBV5-1 to TRBJ2-7; tentative D call: TRBD1 (5 bases). Trimming pared 0 bases from V and 3 bases from J, leaving 7 bases between. The CDR3 contains 13 residues. In germline, CDR1 is SGHRS, CDR2 YFSETQ.

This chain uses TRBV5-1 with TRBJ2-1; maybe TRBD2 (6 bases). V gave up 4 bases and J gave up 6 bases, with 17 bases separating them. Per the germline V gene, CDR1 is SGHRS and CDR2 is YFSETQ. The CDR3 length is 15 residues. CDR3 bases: TGCGCCAGCAGCCGCTCGGGGGTCGTGGGCAATGAGCAGTTCTTC. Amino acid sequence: CASSRSGVVGNEQFF.

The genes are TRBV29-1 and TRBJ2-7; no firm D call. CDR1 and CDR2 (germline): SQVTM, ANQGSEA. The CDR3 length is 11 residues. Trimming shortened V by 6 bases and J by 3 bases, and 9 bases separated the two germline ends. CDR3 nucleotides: TGCAGCGTCCTCACCGTCTACGAGCAGTACTTC. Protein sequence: CSVLTVYEQYF.